The next 9 T cell receptor beta chains were all read from a single sample in a study of blood T cell repertoires in COVID-19. Clones were read by immunoSEQ multiplex PCR, and TCRdb kept only the in-frame ones, dropping some. Altogether 210,000 or so clones are present, 80% being singletons, with the ten largest covering nearly 7.5%. Material for sequencing was PBMCs or T cells enriched from blood (not recorded which). The receptors were gathered from a woman aged 35 to 49 with acute COVID-19.

The rearrangement links TRBV7-9 to TRBJ1-4; D remains unclear. CDR1 is SEHNR and CDR2 is FQNEAQ in the germline V gene (reference sequence). This CDR3 contains 14 residues. The germline V and J ends were trimmed by 2 bases and 5 bases, with 9 bases remaining between them. For the CDR3, the DNA is TGTGCCAGCAGCTTATATGGTCAGAATGAAAAACTGTTTTTT. It codes for CASSLYGQNEKLFF.

J is TRBJ2-1 and V is TRBV6-4; a possible D gene is TRBD2 (5 bases). The CDR3 consists of 13 residues. The germline CDR1 and CDR2 sequences are MRHNA and SNTAGT. The V end was cut by 5 bases, the J end by 2 bases, with 7 bases between. This chain's CDR3 is CASSPGAYNEQFF. The CDR3 DNA is TGTGCCAGCAGTCCCGGGGCCTACAATGAGCAGTTCTTC.

The chain couples TRBV5-4 to TRBJ2-1, with 7 bases fitting TRBD2. Germline loops: CDR1 SGHNT, CDR2 YYREEE (reference sequence). This CDR3 has 15 amino acids. J was trimmed by 8 bases and V by 1 base; bases with no gene match: 9. This CDR3 is CASSLPSGAADEQFF. The DNA for the CDR3 is TGTGCCAGCAGCTTGCCCAGCGGGGCGGCCGATGAGCAGTTCTTC.

This chain uses TRBV3-1 (or the pseudogene TRBV3-2) with TRBJ1-5; the D is unclear. Germline values: CDR1 LGHDT, CDR2 YNNKEL (reference sequence). The CDR3 length is 16 residues. V lost 0 bases to trimming and J lost 1 base, with 10 bases between them. The CDR3 nucleotides read TGTGCCAGCAGCCAAGATGCCGTGGGCAGCAATCAGCCCCAGCATTTT. Translation: CASSQDAVGSNQPQHF.

This rearrangement joins TRBV9 to TRBJ1-4; D is ambiguous. The CDR3 sequence is 16 residues long. V lost 0 bases, J lost 3 bases, and 12 bases lay in between. Germline assignment: CDR1 SGDLS and CDR2 YYNGEE. The CDR3 spells CASSVGTEAPNEKLFF. The CDR3 DNA follows: TGTGCCAGCAGCGTAGGAACTGAAGCTCCTAATGAAAAACTGTTTTTT.

This rearrangement joins TRBV11-1 to TRBJ1-6, with 9 bases identical to TRBD1. Germline assignment: CDR1 SGHAT and CDR2 FQDESV (reference sequence). This CDR3 region has 14 residues. Trimming cost V 3 bases and J 10 bases; bases outside gene matches: 4. CDR3 loop: CASSFRDRESPLHF. The CDR3, as DNA: TGTGCCAGCAGCTTCCGGGACAGGGAATCACCCCTCCACTTT.

V usage is TRBV5-8 and J usage is TRBJ2-7; 7 nucleotides align to TRBD1. The CDR3 sequence is 14 residues long. Per germline, CDR1 SGHTS and CDR2 YDEGEE. The J segment lost 6 bases and the V segment lost 1 base, leaving 7 bases of the junction unmatched. The CDR3 DNA reads TGTGCCAGCAGCTTGAGGGACAGCCTCGGCGAGCAGTACTTC. Residues: CASSLRDSLGEQYF. Looking up the rest from reference TRBV5-8 and TRBJ2-7 gives the full variable domain: EAGVTQSPTHLIKTRGQQATLRCSPISGHTSVYWYQQALGLGLQFLLWYDEGEERNRGNFPPRFSGRQFPNYSSELNVNALELEDSALYLCASSLRDSLGEQYFGPGTRLTVT.

The chain couples TRBV4-1 to TRBJ2-7; TRBD1 agrees at 7 bases. CDR1 is MGHRA, CDR2 YSYEKL, per germline. V gave up 0 bases and J gave up 5 bases; unmatched junction bases: 4. The CDR3 has 14 amino acids. CDR3 in DNA: TGCGCCAGCAGCCAAGAAGGGGGCCCCAACGAGCAGTACTTC. This translates into CASSQEGGPNEQYF.

The chain has TRBV27 and TRBJ2-1, with 13 bases fitting TRBD2. V gave up 6 bases and J gave up 7 bases; unmatched junction bases: 6. CDR1 is MNHEY, CDR2 SMNVEV, per germline (reference sequence). The length of the CDR3 is 15 residues. The CDR3 spells CASSTSGRAGNEQFF. CDR3 DNA: TGTGCCAGCAGCACTAGCGGGAGGGCAGGAAATGAGCAGTTCTTC.